This entry concerns a single TCR beta chain. Its antigen is currently unknown. These data are taken from a study of CD8 T cells in Susac syndrome. Study-level findings and limits: Individuals included in the TCR sequencing and HLA analysis were acknowledged by the study to be relatively few in number.

CD8+ and CD4+ T cells from blood underwent TCR beta sequencing, which was carried out in a high-throughput format. The CDR3 totals 15 residues. J lost 6 bases, V lost 4 bases, and 2 bases had no gene match. Per the germline V gene, CDR1 is SGHVS and CDR2 is FQNEAQ. RNA amounts of roughly 0.45 to 1 ug underwent reverse transcription with random hexamers. An immunoSEQ multiplex PCR generated amplified TCR beta CDR3 products spanning 54 Vbeta and 13 Jbeta. TCRdb ran MiXCR on the immunoSEQ multiplex PCR reads and lists one entry per CDR3 protein. In the table there are approximately 190,000 distinct CDR3 sequences, 90% to 95% of which are singletons.

The V gene is TRBV7-8, the J gene TRBJ2-2; 13 bases fit TRBD2. Sequenced material: CD4+ T cells from PBMCs. The TCR sequence derives from a human donor in good health. CDR3: CASSSLAGGPGELFF. DNA of the CDR3: TGTGCCAGCAGCTCACTAGCGGGGGGGCCCGGGGAGCTGTTTTTT.